The 25 T cell receptor beta chains given below trace back to one sample, sequenced in a study of radiation and T cells in renal cell carcinoma. Noted time point: baseline pretreatment blood. Treatment noted: 15 Gy SBRT to primary tumor, nephrectomy 4 weeks later. The data were produced by immunoSEQ multiplex PCR, yet TCRdb's version contains in-frame clones alone and is incomplete. The sample shows 100,000 to 150,000 clones, about four fifths of them seen only once. The sample was blood, taken from a patient whose treatment included radiotherapy and nephrectomy. All receptors come from an older woman with renal cell carcinoma.

V and J are TRBV5-1 and TRBJ1-3; 7 bases fit TRBD1. Germline CDR1 reads SGHRS; CDR2 reads YFSETQ. The CDR3 spans 13 residues. The V segment lost 5 bases and the J segment 4 bases; nucleotides outside the gene matches: 3. This chain's CDR3 is CASRLTGGNTIYF. The CDR3 DNA sequence: TGCGCCAGCAGGCTGACAGGGGGAAACACCATATATTTT.

The chain links TRBV25-1 to TRBJ2-5, with 8 bases matching TRBD2. Germline CDR1 MGHDK, CDR2 SYGVNS. V lost 7 bases and J lost 4; bases outside the gene matches: 8. The CDR3 contains 14 residues. The CDR3 here is CASKVAGGGETQYF. The CDR3 DNA sequence: TGTGCCAGCAAAGTGGCCGGGGGGGGAGAGACCCAGTACTTC.

V is TRBV5-6 and J is TRBJ1-5; 8 bases agree with TRBD1. The V segment lost 0 bases and the J segment 5 bases; nucleotides outside the gene matches: 4. Germline-derived CDR1 and CDR2 are SGHDT and YYEEEE. The CDR3 extends over 15 amino acids. In DNA, the CDR3 is TGTGCCAGCAGCTTGGGGGAACAGGGGGATCAGCCCCAGCATTTT. Amino acid sequence: CASSLGEQGDQPQHF.

This clone was seen a single time. The V and J genes are TRBV18 and TRBJ1-4, with D maybe TRBD1 (6 bases). V was trimmed by 5 bases and J by 0 bases, leaving 13 bases between them. Per the germline V gene, CDR1 is KGHSH and CDR2 is LQKENI. The CDR3 has 16 residues. CDR3 nucleotides: TGTGCCAGCTCATCCACAGGGATCGCAACTAATGAAAAACTGTTTTTT. Its protein is CASSSTGIATNEKLFF.

CDR3 sequence (DNA): TGTGCCAGCAGTTACGCAAGACAGGGAGAAGATACGCAGTATTTT. This codes for CASSYARQGEDTQYF. The V gene is TRBV6-6, the J gene TRBJ2-3; TRBD1 matches 7 bases. V trimming: 2 bases; J trimming: 5 bases; junction bases outside the gene matches: 7. Germline CDR1 reads MNHNY; CDR2 reads SVGAGI (reference sequence). The CDR3 is 15 amino acids.

This clone came up once. The rearrangement uses TRBV18 and TRBJ2-7, with 10 bases fitting TRBD1. V lost 5 bases, J lost 2 bases, and 9 bases stayed unmatched. The germline V gene has CDR1 KGHSH and CDR2 LQKENI. This CDR3 spans 16 amino acids. CDR3 bases: TGTGCCAGCTCAGAATTCGCCGGGACAGGGGCCTACGAGCAGTACTTC. Residues: CASSEFAGTGAYEQYF. Drawing the rest from reference TRBV18 and TRBJ2-7, the complete variable domain is NAGVMQNPRHLVRRRGQEARLRCSPMKGHSHVYWYRQLPEEGLKFMVYLQKENIIDESGMPKERFSAEFPKEGPSILRIQQVVRGDSAAYFCASSEFAGTGAYEQYFGPGTRLTVT.

This clone was picked up a small number of times. The V and J genes are TRBV5-4 and TRBJ1-1; D perhaps matches TRBD1 (6 bases). V was shortened by 7 bases and J by 4 bases, with 20 bases between the two germline ends. Germline loops: CDR1 SGHNT, CDR2 YYREEE (reference sequence). This CDR3 contains 15 residues. This chain's CDR3 is CASAHGGARGTEAFF. CDR3 sequence (DNA): TGTGCCAGCGCACATGGGGGGGCGCGGGGCACTGAAGCTTTCTTT.

The genes are TRBV9 and TRBJ1-4; maybe TRBD1 (5 bases). V lost 0 bases and J lost 6, with 12 bases in between. CDR1 SGDLS and CDR2 YYNGEE come from the germline V gene. The CDR3 contains 15 residues. In DNA, the CDR3 is TGTGCCAGCAGCGTAGAAGGGCAGGGTGATGAAAAACTGTTTTTT. It translates to CASSVEGQGDEKLFF. Full variable domain (outside the CDR3, taken from reference TRBV9 and TRBJ1-4): DSGVTQTPKHLITATGQRVTLRCSPRSGDLSVYWYQQSLDQGLQFLIQYYNGEERAKGNILERFSAQQFPDLHSELNLSSLELGDSALYFCASSVEGQGDEKLFFGSGTQLSVL.

J is TRBJ1-6 and V is TRBV7-9; 7 bases agree with TRBD1. CDR3 length: 16 residues. Germline trimming cut 1 base from V and 4 bases from J; bases unmatched to any gene: 4. The germline V gene has CDR1 SEHNR and CDR2 FQNEAQ (reference sequence). The CDR3 protein is CASSLGTGLYNSPLHF. CDR3 nucleotides: TGTGCCAGCAGCTTAGGGACAGGCCTTTATAATTCACCCCTCCACTTT.

This chain joins TRBV6-1 and TRBJ2-2, with 7 bases fitting TRBD1. The CDR3 covers 16 residues. Germline loops: CDR1 MNHNS, CDR2 SASEGT. After removal of 2 bases from V and 1 base from J, the junction contained 4 bases not matched to a gene. The CDR3: CASSERTGQNTGELFF. The CDR3 DNA follows: TGTGCCAGCAGTGAAAGGACAGGCCAGAACACCGGGGAGCTGTTTTTT.

The chain recombines TRBV5-1 with TRBJ1-1, with a weak D call TRBD1 (5 bases). The CDR3 length is 16 residues. V was clipped by 0 bases and J by 1 base, with 13 bases between them. Germline V gene sequence: CDR1 SGHRS, CDR2 YFSETQ. CDR3 in DNA: TGCGCCAGCAGCTTGGAGTCGTGGCAGGGGAACACTGAAGCTTTCTTT. Translating it yields CASSLESWQGNTEAFF.

This clone was seen more than once but under ten times. This sequence joins TRBV19 and TRBJ1-5, with D hard to call. This CDR3 spans 15 amino acids. Looked up from germline, CDR1 is LNHDA and CDR2 is SQIVND (reference sequence). The V end was cut by 6 bases, the J end by 0 bases, with 12 bases between. CDR3 region: CASRVWGSSNQPQHF. The CDR3 nucleotides read TGTGCCAGTAGGGTATGGGGAAGTAGCAATCAGCCCCAGCATTTT. Complete variable domain (other parts from reference TRBV19 and TRBJ1-5): DGGITQSPKYLFRKEGQNVTLSCEQNLNHDAMYWYRQDPGQGLRLIYYSQIVNDFQKGDIAEGYSVSREKKESFPLTVTSAQKNPTAFYLCASRVWGSSNQPQHFGDGTRLSIL.

The chain links TRBV7-3 to TRBJ2-3; 9 bases are shared with TRBD2. With V trimmed by 5 bases and J by 4 bases, 10 bases remained unmatched. CDR1 and CDR2 from the germline V gene are SGHTA and FQGTGA. This CDR3 spans 16 amino acids. The CDR3 bases are TGTGCCAGCAGCCGCGGGCTAGCGGGATTCCCAGATACGCAGTATTTT. It encodes CASSRGLAGFPDTQYF. The full variable domain, rest sourced from reference TRBV7-3 and TRBJ2-3, is GAGVSQTPSNKVTEKGKYVELRCDPISGHTALYWYRQSLGQGPEFLIYFQGTGAADDSGLPNDRFFAVRPEGSVSTLKIQRTERGDSAVYLCASSRGLAGFPDTQYFGPGTRLTVL.

V is TRBV25-1 and J is TRBJ1-1; a possible D gene is TRBD1 (5 bases). Trimming stripped 6 bases from V and 3 bases from J, with 11 bases between. CDR3 length: 13 amino acids. The V gene's germline CDR1 is MGHDK and CDR2 SYGVNS. The CDR3 spells CASSREEDTEAFF. The CDR3 nucleotides read TGTGCCAGCAGCAGGGAGGAGGACACTGAAGCTTTCTTT.

The chain is built from TRBV11-2 and TRBJ1-5, with 9 bases lining up with TRBD1. The CDR3 is 15 residues long. CDR1 SGHAT and CDR2 FQNNGV come from the germline V gene. The V and J ends lost 5 bases and 6 bases, in that order; junction bases with no gene match: 8. The CDR3 is CASSPQGALSQPQHF. The CDR3 DNA reads as TGTGCCAGCAGCCCACAGGGGGCTCTGTCTCAGCCCCAGCATTTT.

The J gene is TRBJ2-3, the V gene TRBV28, with 9 nucleotides matching TRBD2. The CDR3 loop spans 17 amino acids. The germline V gene encodes CDR1 MDHEN and CDR2 SYDVKM. Trimming removed 7 bases from V and 5 bases from J; junction bases left unmatched: 16. CDR3 loop: CASKPDAGGTLLDTQYF. The CDR3 nucleotides read TGTGCCAGCAAGCCCGACGCGGGAGGGACCCTTTTAGATACGCAGTATTTT.

The chain joins TRBV29-1 to TRBJ2-5; TRBD1 aligns across 7 bases. Germline V lookup: CDR1 SQVTM, CDR2 ANQGSEA. V was clipped by 8 bases and J by 2 bases; unmatched bases: 11. The CDR3 covers 14 residues. The CDR3 here is CSTLGTAEQETQYF. DNA of the CDR3: TGCAGCACGTTGGGGACAGCGGAACAAGAGACCCAGTACTTC.

The chain combines TRBV5-1 with TRBJ2-3; 7 bases line up with TRBD1. V shed 1 base and J 4 bases; nucleotides not matched to a gene: 3. Per the germline V gene, CDR1 is SGHRS and CDR2 is YFSETQ. The CDR3 is made up of 14 amino acids. For the CDR3, the DNA is TGCGCCAGCAGCTTGTTTCAGGGGGCAGATACGCAGTATTTT. Its translation: CASSLFQGADTQYF.

J is TRBJ2-7 and V is TRBV4-1; TRBD1 aligns across 7 bases. The CDR3 runs to 13 residues. The germline V gene encodes CDR1 MGHRA and CDR2 YSYEKL. V lost 4 bases, J lost 7 bases, and 7 bases stayed unmatched. Here the CDR3 DNA reads TGCGCCAGCAGCCTGACAGGGTTTAGGGAGCAGTACTTC. It yields the protein CASSLTGFREQYF.

The genes are TRBV5-4 and TRBJ2-1, with 12 positions matching TRBD2. This CDR3 is built from 13 residues. The germline V gene has CDR1 SGHNT and CDR2 YYREEE (reference sequence). V was clipped by 4 bases and J by 15 bases; unmatched bases: 8. The CDR3, as DNA: TGTGCCAGCAGCCCGACTAGCGGGAGAGGTCCGTTCTTC. Translated, it gives CASSPTSGRGPFF.

This clone has a count of ten or more. This sequence joins TRBV27 and TRBJ2-7; D uncertain. Trimming pared 6 bases from V and 7 bases from J, leaving 10 bases between. CDR1 and CDR2 from the germline V gene are MNHEY and SMNVEV (reference sequence). The CDR3 consists of 11 residues. CDR3: CASSLGQEQYF. CDR3 DNA: TGTGCCAGCAGCCTTGGCCAGGAGCAGTACTTC.

This chain connects TRBV10-3 to TRBJ1-3; D unclear. Trimming removed 0 bases from V and 0 bases from J, with 9 bases in between. CDR1 and CDR2 (germline): ENHRY, SYGVKD. This CDR3 is built from 16 residues. The CDR3 here is CAISESAAFSGNTIYF. CDR3 bases: TGTGCCATCAGTGAGTCGGCAGCTTTCTCTGGAAACACCATATATTTT.

CDR3 protein: CASSLPTGQGSYEQYF. DNA for the CDR3: TGTGCCAGTAGTCTCCCAACGGGACAGGGCTCCTACGAGCAGTACTTC. The chain is built from TRBV19 and TRBJ2-7; 9 bases line up with TRBD1. V shed 5 bases, J shed 0 bases, and the junction held 8 bases outside the gene matches. CDR1 is LNHDA and CDR2 is SQIVND in the germline V gene (reference sequence). The CDR3 has 16 residues.

The rearrangement joins TRBV19 to TRBJ2-7; D might be TRBD1 (6 bases). This CDR3 has 14 residues. CDR1 and CDR2 (germline): LNHDA, SQIVND (reference sequence). V was clipped by 4 bases and J by 5 bases, with 15 bases between them. CDR3 sequence (DNA): TGTGCCAGTAGTAAGAGGGGGTTAAACGACGAGCAGTACTTC. Protein sequence: CASSKRGLNDEQYF.

This clone was recorded once. CDR3 DNA: TGTGCCAGCAGCTGGATGGGACTAGCGGGAGATAAAGATACGCAGTATTTT. Translating it yields CASSWMGLAGDKDTQYF. V gene TRBV5-6 combines with J gene TRBJ2-3; 14 bases agree with TRBD2. Germline trimming cut 3 bases from V and 5 bases from J; bases unmatched to any gene: 8. CDR1 and CDR2 from the germline V gene are SGHDT and YYEEEE. The length of the CDR3 is 17 residues.